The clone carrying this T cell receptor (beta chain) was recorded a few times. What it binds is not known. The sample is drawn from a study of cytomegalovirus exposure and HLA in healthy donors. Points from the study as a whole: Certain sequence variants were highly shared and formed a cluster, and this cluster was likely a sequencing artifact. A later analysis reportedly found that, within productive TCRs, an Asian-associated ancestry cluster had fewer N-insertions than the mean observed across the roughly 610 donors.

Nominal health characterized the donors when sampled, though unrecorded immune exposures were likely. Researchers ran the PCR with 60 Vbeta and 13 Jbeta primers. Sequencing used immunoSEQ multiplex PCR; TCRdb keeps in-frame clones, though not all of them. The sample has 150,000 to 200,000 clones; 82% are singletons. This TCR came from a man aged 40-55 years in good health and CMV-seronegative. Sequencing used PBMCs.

The CDR3 DNA reads TGTGCCAGCAGTGACGCCGGGATGGCGAACACTGAAGCTTTCTTT. It specifies CASSDAGMANTEAFF. This chain joins TRBV2 and TRBJ1-1; D remains unclear. The germline V gene has CDR1 SNHLY and CDR2 FYNNEI. The CDR3 runs to 15 residues. Trimming took 3 bases from V and 1 from J, leaving 12 bases between them.